This section outlines one T cell receptor beta chain sequence together with its context. The entry originates in a study of shared clonotypes between healthy human individuals. The assay was immunoSEQ multiplex PCR, and TCRdb's table has in-frame clones only and misses some. In the table there are approximately 2.4 million clones, under 97% of which are singletons. The sequence came from a man younger than 35 in good health. Sequenced input: naive CD4+ T cells sorted from blood. As to subset: CD45RA+ positively selected.

CDR3 protein: CAISDIEMSSYNEQFF. The CDR3 region has the DNA TGTGCCATCAGTGACATTGAAATGAGCTCCTACAATGAGCAGTTCTTC. This rearrangement joins TRBV10-3 to TRBJ2-1; D gene ambiguous. Trimming pared 3 bases from V and 0 bases from J, leaving 12 bases between. The CDR3 loop spans 16 amino acids. CDR1 is ENHRY, CDR2 SYGVKD, per germline.